Listed below are T cell receptor beta chains from one sample, sequenced in a study of blood T cell repertoires in COVID-19. Some clones are missing from TCRdb's copy, which holds only in-frame ones; the method was immunoSEQ multiplex PCR. The table records roughly 380,000 clones, around 91% of them present only once. Input material: peripheral blood. The receptors originated from a woman in her 40s with COVID-19, enrolled during active disease. CDR3s include the opening cysteine and the closing phenylalanine or tryptophan. The order of the fields is D gene, V gene, J gene, clone size, CDR3 DNA, CDR3 protein. The D gene is left open where the match is weak. A row's size may be missing; if present it is once, few, many or a size class.

d_gene: NA
v_gene: TRBV4-2
j_gene: TRBJ1-2
abundance: NA
CDR3nt: TGTGCCAGCAGCCAAGACAGGTTTCGCTATGGCTACACCTTC
CDR3aa: CASSQDRFRYGYTF

d_gene: TRBD1
v_gene: TRBV30
j_gene: TRBJ1-5
abundance: NA
CDR3nt: TGTGCCTGGAGTGTACGCGGGACAGGGGATCAGCCCCAGCATTTT
CDR3aa: CAWSVRGTGDQPQHF

d_gene: NA
v_gene: TRBV7-8
j_gene: TRBJ1-4
abundance: NA
CDR3nt: TGTGCCAGCAGCTTCCGTGGGGGAGGAACTAATGAAAAACTGTTTTTT
CDR3aa: CASSFRGGGTNEKLFF

d_gene: NA
v_gene: TRBV9
j_gene: TRBJ2-3
abundance: NA
CDR3nt: TGTGCCAGCAGCGACGGACAGTCTAGCACAGATACGCAGTATTTT
CDR3aa: CASSDGQSSTDTQYF

d_gene: NA
v_gene: TRBV7-2
j_gene: TRBJ2-2
abundance: NA
CDR3nt: TGTGCCAGCAGGTTACAGCTAGCGAACACCGGGGAGCTGTTTTTT
CDR3aa: CASRLQLANTGELFF

d_gene: TRBD1
v_gene: TRBV7-9
j_gene: TRBJ1-2
abundance: NA
CDR3nt: TGTGCCAGCACCCTCAACCAGGGGGCGCATGATGGCTACACCTTC
CDR3aa: CASTLNQGAHDGYTF

d_gene: TRBD1
v_gene: TRBV5-4
j_gene: TRBJ1-2
abundance: NA
CDR3nt: TGTGCCAGCACTACCGGGACAGGGGGCTTAGGCTACACCTTC
CDR3aa: CASTTGTGGLGYTF

d_gene: TRBD2
v_gene: TRBV11-3
j_gene: TRBJ2-1
abundance: NA
CDR3nt: TGTGCCAGCAGTCAGACTAGCGGGGTGGTTAGGGAGCAGTTCTTC
CDR3aa: CASSQTSGVVREQFF

d_gene: TRBD1
v_gene: TRBV5-5
j_gene: TRBJ1-1
abundance: NA
CDR3nt: TGTGCCAGCAGCTTGGATGGGACAGGTTTCTTT
CDR3aa: CASSLDGTGFF

d_gene: TRBD1
v_gene: TRBV9
j_gene: TRBJ2-2
abundance: NA
CDR3nt: TGTGCCAGCAGCTCCCCGACAGGGGGCTCCGTGGCTGGGGAGCTGTTTTTT
CDR3aa: CASSSPTGGSVAGELFF

d_gene: TRBD1
v_gene: TRBV19
j_gene: TRBJ1-1
abundance: NA
CDR3nt: TGTGCCAGTCTAAAAGCGACAGGGTTTGCTGAAGCTTTCTTT
CDR3aa: CASLKATGFAEAFF

d_gene: TRBD1
v_gene: TRBV10-3
j_gene: TRBJ1-2
abundance: NA
CDR3nt: TGTGCCATCAGTGAGTCCGGGGACAGGGCAGCTTATGGCTACACCTTC
CDR3aa: CAISESGDRAAYGYTF

d_gene: NA
v_gene: TRBV27
j_gene: TRBJ2-7
abundance: NA
CDR3nt: TGTGCCAGCAGTTTCACCACTGACAGGGCGGGGGAGCAGTACTTC
CDR3aa: CASSFTTDRAGEQYF

d_gene: TRBD2
v_gene: TRBV7-9
j_gene: TRBJ2-5
abundance: NA
CDR3nt: TGTGCCAGCAGCTTAAAACAAGAGGATCCCACGGGGGGCCAGTACTTC
CDR3aa: CASSLKQEDPTGGQYF

d_gene: TRBD2
v_gene: TRBV28
j_gene: TRBJ2-7
abundance: NA
CDR3nt: TGTGCCAGCAGTTATATTACTAGCGGACCCTCCTACGAGCAGTACTTC
CDR3aa: CASSYITSGPSYEQYF

d_gene: NA
v_gene: TRBV4-3
j_gene: TRBJ2-6
abundance: NA
CDR3nt: TGCGCCAGCAGCCTCACTGGAACGCAGGTTACCTCTGGGGCCAACGTCCTGACTTTC
CDR3aa: CASSLTGTQVTSGANVLTF

d_gene: TRBD1
v_gene: TRBV7-9
j_gene: TRBJ2-5
abundance: NA
CDR3nt: TGTGCCAGCAGCTTAGACCTGGACAGGGGTAGGGTGGAGACCCAGTACTTC
CDR3aa: CASSLDLDRGRVETQYF

d_gene: TRBD1
v_gene: TRBV7-9
j_gene: TRBJ1-3
abundance: NA
CDR3nt: TGTGCCAGCAGCGGGACAGGAGGAAACACCATATATTTT
CDR3aa: CASSGTGGNTIYF

d_gene: NA
v_gene: TRBV12-3/TRBV12-4
j_gene: TRBJ1-5
abundance: NA
CDR3nt: TGTGCCAGCAGTCGACAGGTTTATCAGCCCCAGCATTTT
CDR3aa: CASSRQVYQPQHF

d_gene: TRBD1
v_gene: TRBV2
j_gene: TRBJ1-5
abundance: NA
CDR3nt: TGTGCCAGCAGTGAAGGTTTTCTACCAGGGGGCGGACAGCCCCAGCATTTT
CDR3aa: CASSEGFLPGGGQPQHF

d_gene: NA
v_gene: TRBV7-2
j_gene: TRBJ2-5
abundance: NA
CDR3nt: TGTGCCAGCAGCTCAGCCCCGACTAGATTCCTGGAGACCCAGTACTTC
CDR3aa: CASSSAPTRFLETQYF

d_gene: TRBD1
v_gene: TRBV19
j_gene: TRBJ1-2
abundance: NA
CDR3nt: TGTGCCAGTAGTATTCCCGGGACAGAGAATCACTATGGCTACACCTTC
CDR3aa: CASSIPGTENHYGYTF

d_gene: TRBD1
v_gene: TRBV9
j_gene: TRBJ2-3
abundance: NA
CDR3nt: TGTGCCAGCAGCCTCGCCGGGACAGCAAGTTCAGATACGCAGTATTTT
CDR3aa: CASSLAGTASSDTQYF

d_gene: TRBD1
v_gene: TRBV24-1
j_gene: TRBJ2-7
abundance: NA
CDR3nt: TGTGCCACCAGTGATTATGACAGGGGTGGCTACGAGCAGTACTTC
CDR3aa: CATSDYDRGGYEQYF

d_gene: NA
v_gene: TRBV9
j_gene: TRBJ1-1
abundance: once
CDR3nt: TGTGCCAGCAGCGTAGGAAGAGGGAACACTGAAGCTTTCTTT
CDR3aa: CASSVGRGNTEAFF

d_gene: NA
v_gene: TRBV7-9
j_gene: TRBJ1-4
abundance: NA
CDR3nt: TGTGCCAGCAGCTTAACGGGAAACCCAAAACTGTTTTTT
CDR3aa: CASSLTGNPKLFF

d_gene: NA
v_gene: TRBV11-2
j_gene: TRBJ1-2
abundance: once
CDR3nt: TGTGCCAGCAGCCGCGGGGGTGGTGGCTACACCTTC
CDR3aa: CASSRGGGGYTF

d_gene: NA
v_gene: TRBV6-6
j_gene: TRBJ2-3
abundance: NA
CDR3nt: TGTGCCAGCAATTACTCGAAGTTAGAGAAGTATTTT
CDR3aa: CASNYSKLEKYF

d_gene: TRBD1
v_gene: TRBV6-5
j_gene: TRBJ1-1
abundance: NA
CDR3nt: TGTGCCAGCGCAGACAGGGAGATAACTGAAGCTTTCTTT
CDR3aa: CASADREITEAFF

d_gene: NA
v_gene: TRBV4-3
j_gene: TRBJ2-1
abundance: NA
CDR3nt: TGCGCCAGCAGCCACTTCACATGGCCGACAGTATACAATGAGCAGTTCTTC
CDR3aa: CASSHFTWPTVYNEQFF

d_gene: NA
v_gene: TRBV11-2
j_gene: TRBJ1-2
abundance: few
CDR3nt: TGTGCCAGCAGCTTCTCAAGTGGAGTAGATGGCTACACCTTC
CDR3aa: CASSFSSGVDGYTF

d_gene: NA
v_gene: TRBV19
j_gene: TRBJ1-5
abundance: once
CDR3nt: TGTGCCAGTAGTAGAACAGGGCTTAGCAATCAGCCCCAGCATTTT
CDR3aa: CASSRTGLSNQPQHF

d_gene: NA
v_gene: TRBV5-1
j_gene: TRBJ1-3
abundance: NA
CDR3nt: TGCGCCAGCAGCTTGGTGGGAGCCGAAAACACCATATATTTT
CDR3aa: CASSLVGAENTIYF

d_gene: TRBD1
v_gene: TRBV27
j_gene: TRBJ2-7
abundance: NA
CDR3nt: TGTGCCAGCAGTTTTCGTGACAGGGTGGGTCCGAGCTCCTACGAGCAGTACTTC
CDR3aa: CASSFRDRVGPSSYEQYF

d_gene: NA
v_gene: TRBV2
j_gene: TRBJ1-2
abundance: NA
CDR3nt: TGTGCCAGCGACAGGTCCACTAACTATGGCTACACCTTC
CDR3aa: CASDRSTNYGYTF

d_gene: TRBD1
v_gene: TRBV6-6
j_gene: TRBJ1-2
abundance: NA
CDR3nt: TGTGCCAGCAGTCTACAGGGGGCATCGAACTATGGCTACACCTTC
CDR3aa: CASSLQGASNYGYTF

d_gene: TRBD1
v_gene: TRBV5-5
j_gene: TRBJ2-1
abundance: NA
CDR3nt: TGTGCCAGCAGCCGGAGATTAATTCGGGTCGGGACAGACAACAATGAGCAGTTCTTC
CDR3aa: CASSRRLIRVGTDNNEQFF

d_gene: TRBD1
v_gene: TRBV4-2
j_gene: TRBJ2-1
abundance: NA
CDR3nt: TGTGCCAGCAGCCAAGAGCAGGGGGCCCTCTACAATGAGCAGTTCTTC
CDR3aa: CASSQEQGALYNEQFF

d_gene: NA
v_gene: TRBV6-2/TRBV6-3
j_gene: TRBJ1-1
abundance: NA
CDR3nt: TGTGCCAGCAGTTACCTTGGACTCCCCATGAACACTGAAGCTTTCTTT
CDR3aa: CASSYLGLPMNTEAFF